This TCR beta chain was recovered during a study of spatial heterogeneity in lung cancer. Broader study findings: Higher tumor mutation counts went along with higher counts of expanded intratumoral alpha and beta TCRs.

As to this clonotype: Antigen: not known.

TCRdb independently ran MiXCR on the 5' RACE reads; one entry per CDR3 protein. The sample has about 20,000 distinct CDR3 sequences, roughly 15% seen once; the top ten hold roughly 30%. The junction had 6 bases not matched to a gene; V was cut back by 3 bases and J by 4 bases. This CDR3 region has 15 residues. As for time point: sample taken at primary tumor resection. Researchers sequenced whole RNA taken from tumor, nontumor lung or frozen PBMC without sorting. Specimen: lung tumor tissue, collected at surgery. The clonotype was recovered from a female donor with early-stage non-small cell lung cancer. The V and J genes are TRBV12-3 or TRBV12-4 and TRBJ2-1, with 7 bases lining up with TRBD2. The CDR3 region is CASSFGGSKYNEQFF. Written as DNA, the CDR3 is TGTGCCAGCAGTTTTGGCGGGAGCAAGTACAATGAGCAGTTCTTC.